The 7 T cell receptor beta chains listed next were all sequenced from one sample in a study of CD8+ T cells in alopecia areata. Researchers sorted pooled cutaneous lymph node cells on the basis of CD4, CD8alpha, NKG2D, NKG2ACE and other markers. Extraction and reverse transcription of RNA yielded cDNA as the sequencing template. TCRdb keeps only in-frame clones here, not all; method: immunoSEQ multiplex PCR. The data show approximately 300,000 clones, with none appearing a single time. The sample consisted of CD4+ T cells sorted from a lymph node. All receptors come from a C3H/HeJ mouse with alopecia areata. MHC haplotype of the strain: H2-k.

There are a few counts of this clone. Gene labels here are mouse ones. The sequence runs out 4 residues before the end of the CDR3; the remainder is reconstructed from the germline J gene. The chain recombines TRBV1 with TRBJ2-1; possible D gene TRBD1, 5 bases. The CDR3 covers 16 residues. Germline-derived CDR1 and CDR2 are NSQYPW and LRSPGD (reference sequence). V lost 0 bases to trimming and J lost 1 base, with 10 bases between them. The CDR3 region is CTCSADPPGNYAEQFF. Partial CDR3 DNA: TGCACCTGCAGTGCAGATCCCCCAGGGAACTATGCT.

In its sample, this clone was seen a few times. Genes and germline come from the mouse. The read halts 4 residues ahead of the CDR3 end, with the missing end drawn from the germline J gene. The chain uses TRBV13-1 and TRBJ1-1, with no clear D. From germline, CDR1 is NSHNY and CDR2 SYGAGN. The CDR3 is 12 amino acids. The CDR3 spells CASSDGRAEVFF. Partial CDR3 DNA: TGTGCCAGCAGTGATGGGAGGGCA.

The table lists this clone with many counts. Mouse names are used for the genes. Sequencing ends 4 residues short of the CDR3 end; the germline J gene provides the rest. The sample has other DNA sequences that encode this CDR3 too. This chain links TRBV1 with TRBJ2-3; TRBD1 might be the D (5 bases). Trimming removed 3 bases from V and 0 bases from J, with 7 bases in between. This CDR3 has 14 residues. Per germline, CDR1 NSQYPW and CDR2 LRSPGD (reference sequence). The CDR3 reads CTCSATASAETLYF. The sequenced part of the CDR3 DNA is TGCACCTGCAGTGCGACAGCTAGTGCAGAA.

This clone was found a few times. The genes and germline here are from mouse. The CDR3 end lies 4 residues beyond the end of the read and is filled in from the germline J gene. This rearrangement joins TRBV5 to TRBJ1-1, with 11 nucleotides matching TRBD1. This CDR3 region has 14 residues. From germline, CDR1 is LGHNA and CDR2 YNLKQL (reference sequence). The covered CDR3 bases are TGTGCCAGCAGCCAAGCGGGACAGGGGGGA. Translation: CASSQAGQGG. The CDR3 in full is CASSQAGQGGEVFF.

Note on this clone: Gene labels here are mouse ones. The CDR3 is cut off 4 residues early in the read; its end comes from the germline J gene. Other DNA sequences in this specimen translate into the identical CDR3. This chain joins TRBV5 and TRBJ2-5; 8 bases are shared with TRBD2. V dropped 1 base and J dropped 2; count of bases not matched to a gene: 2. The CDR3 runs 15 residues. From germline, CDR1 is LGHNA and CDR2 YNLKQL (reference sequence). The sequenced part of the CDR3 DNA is TGTGCCAGCAGCCAAGGGCTGGGGGGCCAAGAC. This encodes CASSQGLGGQD. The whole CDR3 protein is CASSQGLGGQDTQYF.

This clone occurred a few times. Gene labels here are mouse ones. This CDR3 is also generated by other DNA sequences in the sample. The DNA read from the CDR3 is TGTGCCAGCAGCCAAGAAGGGACAGGGGTCTATGCT. It yields the protein CASSQEGTGVYA. The whole CDR3 sequence reads CASSQEGTGVYAEQFF. J is TRBJ2-1 and V is TRBV5, with 10 positions matching TRBD1. The read falls 4 residues short of the CDR3 end, and the missing part is taken from the germline J gene. The CDR3 loop spans 16 amino acids. With V trimmed by 0 bases and J by 3 bases, 2 bases remained unmatched. The germline V gene has CDR1 LGHNA and CDR2 YNLKQL (reference sequence).

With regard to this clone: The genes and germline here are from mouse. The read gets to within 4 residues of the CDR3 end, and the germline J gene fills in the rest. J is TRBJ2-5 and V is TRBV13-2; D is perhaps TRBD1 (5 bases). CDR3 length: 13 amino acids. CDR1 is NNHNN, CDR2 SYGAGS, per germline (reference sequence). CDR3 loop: CASGSRAGDTQYF. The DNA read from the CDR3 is TGTGCCAGCGGTTCCAGGGCGGGGGAC.